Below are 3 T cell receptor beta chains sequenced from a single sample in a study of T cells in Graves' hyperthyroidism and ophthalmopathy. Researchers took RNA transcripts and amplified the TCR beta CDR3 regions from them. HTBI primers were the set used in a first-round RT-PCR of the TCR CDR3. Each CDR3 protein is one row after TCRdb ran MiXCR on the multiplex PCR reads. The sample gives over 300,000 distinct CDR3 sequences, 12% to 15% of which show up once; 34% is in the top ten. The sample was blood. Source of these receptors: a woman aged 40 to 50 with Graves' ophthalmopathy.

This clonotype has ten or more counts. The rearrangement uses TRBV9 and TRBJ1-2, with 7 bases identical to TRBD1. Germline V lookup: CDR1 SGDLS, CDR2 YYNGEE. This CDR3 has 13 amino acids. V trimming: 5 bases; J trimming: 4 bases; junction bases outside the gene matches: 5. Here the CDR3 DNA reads TGTGCCAGCAGAGGGACAGCAACCTATGGCTACACCTTC. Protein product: CASRGTATYGYTF.

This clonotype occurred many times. The CDR3, as DNA: TGTGCCACCAGTGACCGGGACACAAAACTCAGGGGCTACACCTTC. It specifies CATSDRDTKLRGYTF. This chain uses TRBV24-1 with TRBJ1-2; D possibly corresponds to TRBD1 (6 bases). The V gene's germline CDR1 is KGHDR and CDR2 SFDVKD. CDR3 size: 15 residues. The ends were cut back, 4 bases at V and 8 bases at J, with 19 bases in the middle.

In DNA, the CDR3 is TGTGCCAGCAGTGACAGTTCGTACCGACAGCCCCAGCATTTT. Translated, it gives CASSDSSYRQPQHF. The chain links TRBV6-1 to TRBJ1-5; D uncertain. Trimming removed 3 bases at V and 7 bases at J, with 13 bases between. CDR1 MNHNS and CDR2 SASEGT come from the germline V gene. There are 14 residues in the CDR3.